This entry describes one T cell receptor beta chain. These data originate in a study of T cell responses to AZD1222 COVID-19 vaccine. Profiling relied on immunoSEQ multiplex PCR, and the TCRdb table lists in-frame clones only, not all of them. Altogether fewer than 120,000 clones are present, 70% to 90% being singletons, with the ten largest covering 2.5% to 3.5%. Germline lookup yields CDR1 SGHKS and CDR2 YYEKEE (reference sequence). Trimming stripped 6 bases from V and 6 bases from J, with 11 bases between. The CDR3 consists of 12 residues. The sequence was obtained from an adult in good health. V usage is TRBV5-5 and J usage is TRBJ2-3; D unclear. The material sequenced was peripheral blood, taken on day 0 of AZD1222 vaccination. In nucleotides, the CDR3 is TGTGCCAGCACTATTGTAGGGGATACGCAGTATTTT. It is translated as CASTIVGDTQYF.